This entry lists 14 T cell receptor beta chains sequenced from one sample in a study of blood T cell repertoires in COVID-19. This table comes from immunoSEQ multiplex PCR, and its TCRdb copy is limited to in-frame clones, with some not included. The sample lists some 150,000 clones, more than 65% occurring once. The sequencing sample was made of peripheral blood. Receptor source: a woman between 50 and 59 years old with acute or convalescent COVID-19.

This chain uses TRBV28 with TRBJ1-2; D is perhaps TRBD1 (5 bases). V was pared by 2 bases and J by 8 bases, with 12 bases between. The CDR3 totals 13 residues. CDR1 is MDHEN, CDR2 SYDVKM, per germline. The CDR3 spells CASSLAGPGGYTF. CDR3 DNA: TGTGCCAGCAGTTTAGCGGGGCCAGGGGGCTACACCTTC.

A few counts support this clone. The chain employs TRBV19 and TRBJ1-5; 8 positions agree with TRBD1. Per germline, CDR1 LNHDA and CDR2 SQIVND (reference sequence). The J segment lost 0 bases and the V segment lost 8 bases, leaving 9 bases of the junction unmatched. The CDR3 has 16 amino acids. The DNA for the CDR3 is TGTGCCAGTTCGCCGCGACAGGGGAATAGCAATCAGCCCCAGCATTTT. Residues: CASSPRQGNSNQPQHF.

This rearrangement joins TRBV19 to TRBJ2-1; 12 bases match TRBD2. V was pared by 4 bases and J by 4 bases, with 11 bases of the junction left unmatched. The CDR3 has 18 residues. The germline V gene encodes CDR1 LNHDA and CDR2 SQIVND (reference sequence). CDR3 residues: CASSTVSTSGGQYNEQFF. DNA for the CDR3: TGTGCCAGTAGTACGGTATCGACTAGCGGGGGCCAATACAATGAGCAGTTCTTC.

Ten or more counts support this clone. This chain joins TRBV6-1 and TRBJ2-1; D is uncertain. Germline V gene sequence: CDR1 MNHNS, CDR2 SASEGT. With 3 bases removed from V and 4 bases from J, the gap between germline ends came to 7 bases. CDR3 size: 13 residues. CDR3 sequence reads: CASSEPAYNEQFF. The CDR3 nucleotides read TGTGCCAGCAGTGAGCCAGCGTACAATGAGCAGTTCTTC.

In the case of this clone: This sample also contains other DNA sequences that code for the same CDR3. The chain recombines TRBV3-1 (or the pseudogene TRBV3-2) with TRBJ2-7, with unresolved D. Trimming shortened V by 6 bases and J by 1 base, and 7 bases separated the two germline ends. The CDR3 length is 12 residues. In germline, CDR1 is LGHDT, CDR2 YNNKEL (reference sequence). The CDR3: CASSPGSYEQYF. The CDR3 nucleotides read TGTGCCAGCAGTCCGGGTTCCTACGAGCAGTACTTC.

J is TRBJ1-6 and V is TRBV6-5, with D perhaps matching TRBD1 (5 bases). Germline CDR1 is MNHEY and CDR2 is SVGAGI. The CDR3 spans 15 residues. The V gene lost 6 bases and the J gene lost 0 bases, with 9 bases spanning the gap. The CDR3 loop is CASRGQSSYNSPLHF. The CDR3, as DNA: TGTGCCAGCAGAGGACAAAGCTCCTATAATTCACCCCTCCACTTT.

This chain connects TRBV25-1 to TRBJ1-2; TRBD1 is a possible D gene (5 bases). Deletions cut 2 bases from V and 3 bases from J, with 19 bases between. The CDR3 is 17 amino acids. Germline V CDR1 and CDR2: MGHDK, SYGVNS. The CDR3 protein is CASSEPEGVTADYGYTF. In nucleotides, the CDR3 is TGTGCCAGCAGTGAACCGGAAGGGGTGACCGCGGACTATGGCTACACCTTC.

The rearrangement links TRBV7-3 to TRBJ2-7; a weak D match, TRBD2 (6 bases). From germline, CDR1 is SGHTA and CDR2 FQGTGA. The length of the CDR3 is 14 residues. V shed 5 bases and J shed 6 bases, with 17 bases lying between them. CDR3 sequence: CASSPRGGLSEQYF. The CDR3 DNA reads as TGTGCCAGCAGCCCCCGTGGAGGGTTGAGCGAGCAGTACTTC. The whole variable domain, filled in from reference TRBV7-3 and TRBJ2-7, reads GAGVSQTPSNKVTEKGKYVELRCDPISGHTALYWYRQSLGQGPEFLIYFQGTGAADDSGLPNDRFFAVRPEGSVSTLKIQRTERGDSAVYLCASSPRGGLSEQYFGPGTRLTVT.

This rearrangement joins TRBV15 to TRBJ2-3; TRBD1 matches at 11 bases. J lost 2 bases, V lost 1 base, and 2 bases had no gene match. The CDR3 is made up of 16 amino acids. CDR1 is LNHNV, CDR2 YYDKDF, per germline (reference sequence). The CDR3 region has the DNA TGTGCCACCAGCAGAGGGGACAGGGGGAACACAGATACGCAGTATTTT. This translates into CATSRGDRGNTDTQYF.

The V call is TRBV7-9, the J call TRBJ2-7; D might be TRBD2 (6 bases). The germline gives CDR1 SEHNR, CDR2 FQNEAQ (reference sequence). CDR3 size: 16 residues. Trimming cost V 5 bases and J 5 bases, with 22 bases left between them. The CDR3 loop is CASSTNTGLLLDEQYF. CDR3 nucleotide sequence: TGTGCCAGCAGCACCAACACGGGACTCCTATTGGACGAGCAGTACTTC.

The gene calls are TRBV19 and TRBJ1-5, with a tentative D call TRBD1 (5 bases). The germline gives CDR1 LNHDA, CDR2 SQIVND (reference sequence). The CDR3 loop spans 17 amino acids. V was shortened by 7 bases and J by 7 bases, with 26 bases between the two germline ends. Here the CDR3 reads CASTKRPGGVFPQPQHF. The CDR3 coding sequence is TGTGCCAGTACCAAAAGACCCGGGGGAGTTTTCCCCCAGCCCCAGCATTTT. The variable domain in full, with the rest retrieved from reference TRBV19 and TRBJ1-5, is DGGITQSPKYLFRKEGQNVTLSCEQNLNHDAMYWYRQDPGQGLRLIYYSQIVNDFQKGDIAEGYSVSREKKESFPLTVTSAQKNPTAFYLCASTKRPGGVFPQPQHFGDGTRLSIL.

This chain joins TRBV19 and TRBJ1-5; TRBD1 aligns across 7 bases. CDR1 LNHDA and CDR2 SQIVND come from the germline V gene (reference sequence). V shed 6 bases, J shed 5 bases, and the junction held 10 bases outside the gene matches. The CDR3 is 15 amino acids. The CDR3 spells CASRELTGRYQPQHF. The CDR3, as DNA: TGTGCCAGTAGGGAGTTGACAGGGAGGTATCAGCCCCAGCATTTT.

The chain is built from TRBV7-9 and TRBJ1-4; 10 bases map to TRBD1. Germline CDR1 reads SEHNR; CDR2 reads FQNEAQ (reference sequence). V shed 9 bases and J 0 bases; nucleotides not matched to a gene: 10. The CDR3 extends over 17 amino acids. CDR3 sequence: CASGQGGPLATNEKLFF. DNA of the CDR3: TGTGCCAGTGGACAGGGGGGGCCCTTAGCAACTAATGAAAAACTGTTTTTT. Full variable domain (rest looked up from reference TRBV7-9 and TRBJ1-4): DTGVSQNPRHKITKRGQNVTFRCDPISEHNRLYWYRQTLGQGPEFLTYFQNEAQLEKSRLLSDRFSAERPKGSFSTLEIQRTEQGDSAMYLCASGQGGPLATNEKLFFGSGTQLSVL.

This rearrangement joins TRBV19 to TRBJ2-4; TRBD1 might be the D (5 bases). The CDR3 has 14 residues. The germline V gene has CDR1 LNHDA and CDR2 SQIVND (reference sequence). Trimming shortened V by 4 bases and J by 0 bases, and 7 bases separated the two germline ends. In nucleotides, the CDR3 is TGTGCCAGTAGTAGACAGCTAGCCAAAAACATTCAGTACTTC. It codes for CASSRQLAKNIQYF.